This TCR beta chain originates from a study of cytomegalovirus exposure and HLA in healthy donors. Study-wide results and limits: Compared with the roughly 700-donor mean, an Asian-associated ancestry cluster reportedly had fewer N-insertions, according to a later analysis. From TCR beta sequences, most subjects' HLA-A and HLA-B alleles were reportedly predicted accurately.

For this clone: Its antigen is as yet unknown.

The CDR3 sequence is 15 residues long. CDR1 and CDR2 (germline): MNHEY, SVGAGI. Trimming took 6 bases from V and 6 from J; bases not matched to a gene: 5. Vbeta (60) and Jbeta (13) primers were used in the PCR. The repertoire was sequenced with immunoSEQ multiplex PCR; TCRdb's copy has only in-frame clones and lacks some. This table has fewer than 70,000 clones, under 80% appearing once. Sequencing was performed on PBMCs. The clonotype comes from a male donor in good health and CMV-seropositive. The chain combines TRBV6-5 with TRBJ2-2, with TRBD2 identical over 12 bases. CDR3 sequence reads: CASRSSGGAAGELFF. CDR3 DNA: TGTGCCAGCAGGTCTAGCGGGGGGGCCGCCGGGGAGCTGTTTTTT.